These 29 T cell receptor beta chains came from one sample sequenced in a study. TCRdb re-analysed the 5' RACE reads in MiXCR, keeping a single row per CDR3 protein. Among about 6,200 distinct CDR3 sequences listed, 55% to 70% were seen once. The specimen sequenced was tumor-infiltrating memory CD4+ T cells sorted from the breast tumor. The subset: memory CD4+ T cells, CD4+CD45RO+CD25-. The receptors come from a female donor with breast cancer.

As regards this clonotype: A much larger clone sits a single nucleotide away, making a read error possible. This sequence joins TRBV12-3 or TRBV12-4 and TRBJ2-3, with no clear D. V lost 8 bases and J 1 base, leaving 16 bases between the germline ends. The CDR3 is 15 residues long. CDR3 sequence: CASDHEVFGTDTQYF. Here the CDR3 DNA reads TGTGCCAGCGACCACGAGGTCTTCGGCACAGATACGCAGTATTTT.

For this clonotype: At one end the junction does not follow the germline gene, possibly because of a read error. The chain couples TRBV6-6 to TRBJ2-7, with D perhaps matching TRBD2 (5 bases). The CDR3 sequence is 14 residues long. The germline V gene encodes CDR1 MNHNY and CDR2 SVGAGI (reference sequence). CDR3 sequence (DNA): TGTGCCAGCCGTTACTCCGGGGTATCCTACGAGCAGTACTTC. It encodes CASRYSGVSYEQYF.

This rearrangement joins TRBV5-1 to TRBJ1-4; D gene unclear. The V gene's germline CDR1 is SGHRS and CDR2 YFSETQ. Trimming removed 0 bases at V and 4 bases at J, with 10 bases between. The CDR3 has 15 residues. CDR3 residues: CASSLEGGVNEKLFF. The CDR3 DNA sequence: TGCGCCAGCAGCTTGGAGGGCGGAGTTAATGAAAAACTGTTTTTT.

This chain connects TRBV20-1 to TRBJ2-1, with a possible D match to TRBD2 (6 bases). The CDR3 totals 13 residues. Deletions cut 6 bases from V and 7 bases from J, with 16 bases between. Germline loops: CDR1 DFQATT, CDR2 SNEGSKA (reference sequence). This chain's CDR3 is CSAPRAGANEQFF. CDR3 DNA sequence: TGCAGTGCCCCAAGAGCGGGTGCGAATGAGCAGTTCTTC.

This rearrangement joins TRBV29-1 to TRBJ2-3, with D unclear. V gave up 4 bases and J gave up 6 bases, with 8 bases separating them. Germline assignment: CDR1 SQVTM and CDR2 ANQGSEA. This CDR3 region has 11 residues. The CDR3 loop is CSVGAGDTQYF. The CDR3 DNA reads as TGCAGCGTTGGGGCCGGGGATACGCAGTATTTT.

Comment on this clonotype: One junction end disagrees with the germline gene, perhaps due to a read error. The chain carries TRBV7-3 and TRBJ2-1; the D gene is possibly TRBD1 (6 bases). The CDR3 totals 13 residues. The germline CDR1 and CDR2 sequences are SGHTA and FQGTGA. For the CDR3, the DNA is TGTGCCAGCAGCAAGGACAGCTACAATGGGCAGTTCTTC. Amino acid sequence: CASSKDSYNGQFF.

The chain couples TRBV10-3 to TRBJ2-3; tentative D call: TRBD2 (6 bases). The V and J ends lost 10 bases and 2 bases respectively, with 10 bases between them. Germline V gene sequence: CDR1 ENHRY, CDR2 SYGVKD. The CDR3 extends over 12 amino acids. The CDR3 loop is CATGGPTDTQYF. The CDR3 DNA reads TGTGCCACCGGGGGACCCACAGATACGCAGTATTTT.

This sequence joins TRBV7-2 and TRBJ2-5; 9 bases map to TRBD2. The CDR3 is 13 amino acids. Trimming took 8 bases from V and 5 from J; bases not matched to a gene: 6. CDR1 is SGHTA, CDR2 FQGNSA, per germline. CDR3 in amino acids: CASGSSGVETQYF. CDR3 nucleotides: TGTGCCAGCGGCTCTAGCGGGGTGGAGACCCAGTACTTC.

CDR3 DNA: TGCAGTGCTTGGGACACGATGAACACTGAAGCTTTCTTT. This translates into CSAWDTMNTEAFF. The chain is built from TRBV20-1 and TRBJ1-1, with D perhaps matching TRBD1 (6 bases). With 5 bases removed from V and 0 bases from J, the gap between germline ends came to 10 bases. Germline values: CDR1 DFQATT, CDR2 SNEGSKA (reference sequence). The CDR3 is 13 residues long.

This chain joins TRBV29-1 and TRBJ1-1; TRBD1 aligns across 8 bases. The CDR3 consists of 15 residues. Germline CDR1 reads SQVTM; CDR2 reads ANQGSEA. Losses at the gene ends were 7 bases for V and 0 bases for J; bases not matched to a gene: 10. The CDR3 sequence: CSAAGGWGMNTEAFF. In nucleotides, the CDR3 is TGCAGCGCCGCAGGGGGCTGGGGAATGAACACTGAAGCTTTCTTT.

The chain links TRBV12-3 or TRBV12-4 to TRBJ1-5, with D unresolved. The CDR3 sequence is 15 residues long. V shed 6 bases and J shed 7 bases, with 19 bases lying between them. The CDR3 loop is CASSRAAGLVQPQHF. The CDR3 DNA is TGTGCCAGCAGCCGCGCGGCGGGGTTAGTGCAGCCCCAGCATTTT.

The chain combines TRBV5-1 with TRBJ2-7; 9 bases fit TRBD1. Germline CDR1 is SGHRS and CDR2 is YFSETQ. The CDR3 length is 14 residues. Trimming at V came to 3 bases and at J to 2 bases, leaving 3 bases not matched to a gene. This CDR3 is CASSSGQGTYEQYF. For the CDR3, the DNA is TGCGCCAGCAGCTCCGGACAGGGGACCTACGAGCAGTACTTC. Combining the CDR3 with reference TRBV5-1 and TRBJ2-7 gives the whole variable domain KAGVTQTPRYLIKTRGQQVTLSCSPISGHRSVSWYQQTPGQGLQFLFEYFSETQRNKGNFPGRFSGRQFSNSRSEMNVSTLELGDSALYLCASSSGQGTYEQYFGPGTRLTVT.

This rearrangement joins TRBV6-1 to TRBJ1-3; no clear D gene. The CDR3 sequence is 17 residues long. CDR1 is MNHNS, CDR2 SASEGT, per germline. V lost 0 bases, J lost 0 bases, and 12 bases lay in between. CDR3 nucleotides: TGTGCCAGCAGTGAAGCGGAAGGCTCCTACTCTGGAAACACCATATATTTT. The encoded protein is CASSEAEGSYSGNTIYF.

This clonotype has just one count. The V call is TRBV20-1, the J call TRBJ1-1, with a weak D call TRBD1 (5 bases). The CDR3 covers 14 residues. Trimming shortened V by 6 bases and J by 4 bases, and 18 bases separated the two germline ends. Germline-derived CDR1 and CDR2 are DFQATT and SNEGSKA (reference sequence). The CDR3 spells CSAPRGGLITEAFF. DNA of the CDR3: TGCAGTGCACCCCGGGGGGGGTTGATCACTGAAGCTTTCTTT.

Comment on this clonotype: Without the conserved terminal phenylalanine or tryptophan, this CDR3 likely stems from a read error. V and J are TRBV10-2 and TRBJ1-1; 8 bases fit TRBD1. With V trimmed by 2 bases and J by 0 bases, 8 bases remained unmatched. Looked up from germline, CDR1 is WSHSY and CDR2 is SAAADI. This CDR3 comprises 17 residues. The CDR3 DNA reads TGCGCCAGCAGTGAGGTACCAGGGGGCGCGATGAACACTGAAGCTTTCCTT. Its protein product is CASSEVPGGAMNTEAFL.

By proportion, this clonotype is medium-sized. This chain connects TRBV5-1 to TRBJ2-7; 10 positions agree with TRBD2. Germline V gene data show CDR1 as SGHRS and CDR2 as YFSETQ. The CDR3 contains 19 residues. Trimming at V came to 4 bases and at J to 0 bases, leaving 16 bases not matched to a gene. CDR3 in DNA: TGCGCCAGCAGCCCAGGAACTAGCGGGAACGGATCAAGCTCCTACGAGCAGTACTTC. It codes for CASSPGTSGNGSSSYEQYF.

This clonotype turned up a few times. CDR3 nucleotide sequence: TGTGCCAGCAGTTTACTGGAGAACACTGAAGCTTTCTTT. Amino acids: CASSLLENTEAFF. The chain uses TRBV12-3 or TRBV12-4 and TRBJ1-1; no definite D call. V was shortened by 2 bases and J by 1 base, with 5 bases between the two germline ends. The CDR3 covers 13 residues.

The sample holds a few counts of this clonotype. This chain joins TRBV10-3 and TRBJ2-5; D is perhaps TRBD1 (6 bases). Germline CDR1 reads ENHRY; CDR2 reads SYGVKD. V was clipped by 2 bases and J by 1 base, with 8 bases between them. This CDR3 contains 14 residues. As DNA, the CDR3 is TGTGCCATCAGTGAGGGACAGATCCAAGAGACCCAGTACTTC. It specifies CAISEGQIQETQYF.

Turning to this clonotype: Relative to the germline gene, one junction end is altered; a read error may explain this. This sequence joins TRBV6-1 and TRBJ1-1; D unresolved. Germline CDR1 MNHNS, CDR2 SASEGT. The CDR3 covers 14 residues. This CDR3 reads CAGRISHFNTEAFF. CDR3 in DNA: TGTGCCGGCAGAATTTCACATTTTAACACTGAAGCTTTCTTT.

The rearrangement uses TRBV12-3 or TRBV12-4 and TRBJ1-3, with D perhaps matching TRBD1 (6 bases). The CDR3 runs 14 residues. Trimming shortened V by 7 bases and J by 0 bases, and 10 bases separated the two germline ends. CDR3 DNA: TGTGCCAGCACCCTGACAGGCTCTGGAAACACCATATATTTT. This gives the protein CASTLTGSGNTIYF.

The chain carries TRBV7-3 and TRBJ2-3; 7 positions match TRBD2. Per germline, CDR1 SGHTA and CDR2 FQGTGA. J was trimmed by 3 bases and V by 5 bases; bases with no gene match: 8. The CDR3 extends over 15 amino acids. CDR3: CASSRTSVRTDTQYF. CDR3 nucleotide sequence: TGTGCCAGCAGCCGAACTAGCGTTCGTACAGATACGCAGTATTTT.

The V gene is TRBV5-1, the J gene TRBJ2-3, with 10 bases fitting TRBD2. The germline V gene encodes CDR1 SGHRS and CDR2 YFSETQ. V lost 8 bases to trimming and J lost 4 bases; unmatched junction nucleotides: 7. There are 14 residues in the CDR3. CDR3 nucleotide sequence: TGCGCCAGTACCGACAGCGGGGGGGCAGATACGCAGTATTTT. It encodes CASTDSGGADTQYF.

The rearrangement links TRBV20-1 to TRBJ1-2; D possibly corresponds to TRBD1 (6 bases). The CDR3 contains 15 residues. Germline V CDR1 and CDR2: DFQATT, SNEGSKA (reference sequence). V gave up 3 bases and J gave up 4 bases, with 18 bases separating them. CDR3 protein: CSASDLGRGIYGYTF. CDR3 sequence (DNA): TGCAGTGCTAGTGATCTCGGCAGGGGAATCTATGGCTACACCTTC.

V usage is TRBV7-3 and J usage is TRBJ2-1; TRBD2 matches at 9 bases. Germline V lookup: CDR1 SGHTA, CDR2 FQGTGA. V lost 2 bases, J lost 5 bases, and 4 bases stayed unmatched. This CDR3 contains 15 residues. The CDR3 loop is CASSLAGGRHNEQFF. CDR3 DNA sequence: TGTGCCAGCAGCTTAGCGGGGGGGCGTCACAATGAGCAGTTCTTC.

CDR3 bases: TGTGCCAGCAGCCTCCACCTGCCGGGACAGAGCTCTGGAAACACCATATATTTT. This gives the protein CASSLHLPGQSSGNTIYF. The V call is TRBV12-3 or TRBV12-4, the J call TRBJ1-3; TRBD1 agrees at 7 bases. Unmatched junction bases numbered 14, after V lost 6 bases and J lost 0 bases. The CDR3 is 18 amino acids.

This clonotype was counted only a few times. The chain carries TRBV11-3 and TRBJ2-1; D is perhaps TRBD1 or TRBD2 (6 bases each). Germline V CDR1 and CDR2: SGHNT, YENEEA. V was shortened by 5 bases and J by 6 bases, with 23 bases between the two germline ends. This CDR3 contains 17 residues. CDR3 coding DNA: TGTGCCAGCAGCCCAGTTAGGGGGGCATACAGTGGCAATGAGCAGTTCTTC. This sequence encodes CASSPVRGAYSGNEQFF.

The rearrangement joins TRBV29-1 to TRBJ2-3; 11 nucleotides line up with TRBD2. This CDR3 has 15 amino acids. Germline CDR1 SQVTM, CDR2 ANQGSEA. CDR3 in DNA: TGCAGTGCAAGAAGAACTAGCGGGGGAACAGATACGCAGTATTTT. Protein product: CSARRTSGGTDTQYF.

This clonotype was counted a few times. One end of the junction fails to match germline, which may point to a read error. The chain has TRBV7-7 and TRBJ2-3, with 9 bases lining up with TRBD2. Per the germline V gene, CDR1 is SSHAT and CDR2 is FNYEAQ (reference sequence). This CDR3 is built from 15 residues. DNA for the CDR3: TGTGCTAGCAGCTTAGGACTAGCGAGCACAGATACGCAGTATTTT. Translation gives CASSLGLASTDTQYF.

The CDR3 region is CASSLMGAGGGGEQYF. CDR3 coding DNA: TGTGCCAGCAGCTTAATGGGGGCCGGGGGGGGCGGCGAGCAGTACTTC. This sequence joins TRBV7-2 and TRBJ2-7; 8 positions match TRBD2. The CDR3 has 16 residues. Per the germline V gene, CDR1 is SGHTA and CDR2 is FQGNSA. J was trimmed by 6 bases and V by 2 bases; bases with no gene match: 12.